This T cell receptor beta chain was identified during a study of CD8 T cells in ankylosing spondylitis (dated by TCRdb to the late 2010s). In the study overall: T cell receptor beta repertoires were profiled in healthy donors and ankylosing spondylitis patients so that disease-linked TCR variants could be found. The full study cohort comprised 25 or so ankylosing spondylitis patients and approximately 100 healthy donors. Samples of peripheral blood were taken, and for ankylosing spondylitis patients, synovial fluid was collected as well. Overall study outcomes, separate from this receptor: Some motif variants were previously reported in synovial fluid and blood of reactive arthritis patients, suggesting common disease-initiation mechanisms. Blood from ankylosing spondylitis patients appeared to be characterized by a TCR beta motif composed of 7 to 9 highly homologous amino acid variants. In peripheral blood, the disease-linked clones were found at relatively low frequencies and had a CD8+ phenotype. The disease-linked clones were reported to be significantly enriched in matched synovial fluid samples from ankylosing spondylitis patients.

Sequencing used an Illumina HiSeq 2500. TCR beta libraries were prepared by quantitative 5'-RACE with molecular barcodes. The paper's data handling went like this. A new computational method, built on a probabilistic model of VDJ rearrangement, was used to identify disease-linked TCR variants. The public reads were run again by TCRdb, first through fastp at Q25 and then through MiXCR, and only productive beta chains were kept. Rows matching on CDR3 protein sequence are summarized as one entry with the most common DNA and genes. The V and J calls shown here were made by TCRdb, not taken from the authors' results. Within this sample are more than 250,000 distinct CDR3 sequences, with 6.5% to 10% of them counted one time only. The biggest ten clones account for roughly 15% of the sample. In its sample, this clonotype was seen a few times. Its antigen target is currently unknown. Per-base qualities were not stored, and no clone one base away is much larger.

The CDR3 starts with the cysteine, ends with the phenylalanine, and has 15 residues. CDR3 DNA is the only sequence kept; it has 45 bases, read in frame from the first base. The V end loses 7 bases and the J end loses 2 bases, and a stretch of 15 bases separates them. The germline V gene provides CDR1 SQVTM and CDR2 ANQGSEA. The clonotype comes from a male donor with ankylosing spondylitis. The sample was blood, either unsorted or a sorted T cell fraction (not recorded which). Rearrangement joined TRBV29-1 to TRBJ2-6, and possibly TRBD2, on 5 matching bases. The CDR3 protein is CSALSRGTGANVLTF. Read as DNA, the sequence is TGCAGCGCGTTAAGTCGGGGAACTGGGGCCAACGTCCTGACTTTC.